The next 19 T cell receptor beta chains were all read from a single sample in a study of cytomegalovirus exposure and HLA in healthy donors. The PCR had 60 Vbeta and 13 Jbeta primers. Some clones are missing from TCRdb's copy, which holds only in-frame ones; the method was immunoSEQ multiplex PCR. Of around 150,000 clones listed, around 85% are singletons. Sequencing was done on a sample of PBMCs. The receptors stem from a man aged 40-49 years in good health and CMV-seropositive.

The chain joins TRBV9 to TRBJ1-1; 7 positions agree with TRBD1. J lost 1 base, V lost 3 bases, and 3 bases had no gene match. The germline CDR1 and CDR2 sequences are SGDLS and YYNGEE. The CDR3 has 14 residues. Here the CDR3 DNA reads TGTGCCAGCAGCGGTGCAGGGGGGAACACTGAAGCTTTCTTT. This sequence encodes CASSGAGGNTEAFF.

The chain uses TRBV2 and TRBJ2-2, with D possibly TRBD2 on 5 matching bases. The V gene's germline CDR1 is SNHLY and CDR2 FYNNEI. This CDR3 spans 12 amino acids. The V and J ends lost 6 bases and 6 bases respectively, with 8 bases between them. The CDR3 bases are TGTGCCAGCAGAGCGGACGCCGGGGAGCTGTTTTTT. Amino acid sequence: CASRADAGELFF.

The rearrangement joins TRBV18 to TRBJ1-5; no reliable D call. V dropped 2 bases and J dropped 1 base, with 6 bases sitting between them. This CDR3 comprises 14 residues. Germline CDR1 KGHSH, CDR2 LQKENI. The CDR3 DNA is TGTGCCAGCTCACCAGGGCAGAGCAATCAGCCCCAGCATTTT. This gives the protein CASSPGQSNQPQHF.

The V gene is TRBV7-9, the J gene TRBJ1-3; 8 bases line up with TRBD1. The J segment lost 0 bases and the V segment lost 5 bases, leaving 3 bases of the junction unmatched. The germline V gene encodes CDR1 SEHNR and CDR2 FQNEAQ (reference sequence). This CDR3 has 15 residues. This CDR3 is CASSPGGFSGNTIYF. Here the CDR3 DNA reads TGTGCCAGCAGCCCAGGGGGCTTCTCTGGAAACACCATATATTTT.

This clone has a single count. This chain connects TRBV19 to TRBJ2-1, with 7 bases identical to TRBD2. Germline lookup yields CDR1 LNHDA and CDR2 SQIVND (reference sequence). The CDR3 totals 14 residues. Trimming removed 7 bases from V and 9 bases from J; junction bases left unmatched: 12. DNA for the CDR3: TGTGCCAGTATGCGGGAGTACCCACCCGGTGAGCAGTTCTTC. Translation: CASMREYPPGEQFF.

Worth noting for this clone: At one of its ends the junction is not consistent with the germline gene, which may arise from a read error. The chain joins TRBV20-1 to TRBJ1-4; 7 nucleotides match TRBD1. The CDR3 consists of 11 residues. CDR1 is DFQATT and CDR2 is SNEGSKA in the germline V gene (reference sequence). The CDR3 is CSARELGTADF. The CDR3 DNA reads TGCAGTGCTAGAGAGCTAGGGACAGCCGATTTT.

This chain connects TRBV27 to TRBJ2-1; maybe TRBD2 (5 bases). Germline CDR1 and CDR2: MNHEY and SMNVEV (reference sequence). The CDR3 covers 14 residues. Between the trimmed V and J ends, which lost 5 bases and 6 bases, there was a span of 14 bases. The CDR3 coding sequence is TGTGCCAGCAGTCTCCTCGCGAGCGGCAATGAGCAGTTCTTC. The encoded protein is CASSLLASGNEQFF.

The chain couples TRBV11-2 to TRBJ1-5, with unresolved D. Between the trimmed V and J ends, which lost 4 bases and 3 bases, there was a span of 7 bases. In germline, CDR1 is SGHAT, CDR2 FQNNGV. This CDR3 is built from 13 residues. The CDR3 bases are TGTGCCAGCAGCTCGAGCCCCAATCAGCCCCAGCATTTT. Protein sequence: CASSSSPNQPQHF.

V is TRBV5-1 and J is TRBJ1-6; the D gene is possibly TRBD1 (5 bases). This CDR3 is built from 13 residues. V was clipped by 4 bases and J by 7 bases, with 9 bases between them. CDR1 is SGHRS and CDR2 is YFSETQ in the germline V gene. The CDR3 DNA follows: TGCGCCAGCAGCCCAAGACAGAATTCACCCCTCCACTTT. Translation: CASSPRQNSPLHF.

The CDR3, as DNA: TGTGCCAGCAGCGTTGGGGGCATCCCCTACGAGCAGTACTTC. It translates to CASSVGGIPYEQYF. This rearrangement joins TRBV9 to TRBJ2-5, with a weak D call TRBD1 (6 bases). The DNA end favors TRBJ2-7, so the J call may be wrong. The length of the CDR3 is 14 residues. Germline V gene lookup returns CDR1 SGDLS and CDR2 YYNGEE.

The rearrangement joins TRBV19 to TRBJ1-6; tentative D call: TRBD1 (5 bases). Germline V gene data show CDR1 as LNHDA and CDR2 as SQIVND (reference sequence). Trimming took off 3 bases at V and 6 bases at J, with 15 bases between the two ends. This CDR3 comprises 16 residues. As DNA, the CDR3 is TGTGCCAGTAGTATGGGTACGGTTAGGGGTAATTCACCCCTCCACTTT. Amino acid sequence: CASSMGTVRGNSPLHF.

The chain's CDR3 is CASRPKLLLSYEQYF. The DNA for the CDR3 is TGTGCCAGCAGGCCGAAGTTGCTACTCTCCTACGAGCAGTACTTC. The rearrangement joins TRBV6-4 to TRBJ2-7; D gene unclear. V lost 6 bases, J lost 0 bases, and 15 bases lay in between. Looked up from germline, CDR1 is MRHNA and CDR2 is SNTAGT. The CDR3 has 15 amino acids.

This clone was counted only a few times. The chain links TRBV6-1 to TRBJ1-1; D not certain. The CDR3 runs to 12 residues. The V end lost 4 bases, the J end lost 2 bases, and 5 bases lay between the germline ends. From germline, CDR1 is MNHNS and CDR2 SASEGT. The CDR3 DNA follows: TGTGCCAGCAGTGCCATTAACACTGAAGCTTTCTTT. Translation: CASSAINTEAFF.

This clone was detected only once. This chain connects TRBV5-4 to TRBJ1-2; 10 bases agree with TRBD1. Looked up from germline, CDR1 is SGHNT and CDR2 is YYREEE (reference sequence). The CDR3 runs to 15 residues. Trimming removed 4 bases from V and 3 bases from J; junction bases left unmatched: 6. CDR3 nucleotide sequence: TGTGCCAGCAGCAATCGACAGGGGGCCGACTATGGCTACACCTTC. Translation gives CASSNRQGADYGYTF.

J is TRBJ1-6 and V is TRBV27; a weak D match, TRBD1 (6 bases). The CDR3 loop spans 15 amino acids. The germline V and J ends were trimmed by 5 bases and 6 bases, with 14 bases remaining between them. Germline V gene sequence: CDR1 MNHEY, CDR2 SMNVEV (reference sequence). The CDR3 DNA reads as TGTGCCAGCAGTCCCGGTGGGGGGGCTAATTCACCCCTCCACTTT. Protein sequence: CASSPGGGANSPLHF.

This clone was seen just once. This chain connects TRBV18 to TRBJ1-4, with D possibly TRBD1 on 5 matching bases. V was shortened by 6 bases and J by 3 bases, with 11 bases between the two germline ends. The germline V gene has CDR1 KGHSH and CDR2 LQKENI. CDR3 size: 14 residues. CDR3 bases: TGTGCCAGCTCCCCGGGGGGGGCTAATGAAAAACTGTTTTTT. Translated: CASSPGGANEKLFF.

This clone appeared a single time. The J gene is TRBJ2-2, the V gene TRBV11-1; D is perhaps TRBD1 (5 bases). Germline V lookup: CDR1 SGHAT, CDR2 FQDESV (reference sequence). The CDR3 consists of 14 residues. The V end lost 4 bases, the J end lost 4 bases, and 10 bases lay between the germline ends. The DNA for the CDR3 is TGTGCCAGCAGCTGGTCAGGGCTCACCGGGGAGCTGTTTTTT. This sequence encodes CASSWSGLTGELFF.

The chain is built from TRBV19 and TRBJ2-4, with 12 nucleotides matching TRBD2. This CDR3 comprises 17 residues. J gave up 1 base and V 5 bases, and 6 bases lay outside the gene matches. Germline loops: CDR1 LNHDA, CDR2 SQIVND (reference sequence). CDR3 sequence reads: CASSALTSGGAKNIQYF. DNA for the CDR3: TGTGCCAGTAGTGCCCTGACTAGCGGGGGTGCCAAAAACATTCAGTACTTC.

The chain joins TRBV12-5 to TRBJ1-2; 9 bases line up with TRBD1. Per the germline V gene, CDR1 is LGHNT and CDR2 is FRNRAP. This CDR3 region has 16 residues. The J segment lost 2 bases and the V segment lost 1 base, leaving 5 bases of the junction unmatched. CDR3 DNA: TGTGCTAGTGGTTTGGCACCGGGACAGGGAAACTATGGCTACACCTTC. This codes for CASGLAPGQGNYGYTF.